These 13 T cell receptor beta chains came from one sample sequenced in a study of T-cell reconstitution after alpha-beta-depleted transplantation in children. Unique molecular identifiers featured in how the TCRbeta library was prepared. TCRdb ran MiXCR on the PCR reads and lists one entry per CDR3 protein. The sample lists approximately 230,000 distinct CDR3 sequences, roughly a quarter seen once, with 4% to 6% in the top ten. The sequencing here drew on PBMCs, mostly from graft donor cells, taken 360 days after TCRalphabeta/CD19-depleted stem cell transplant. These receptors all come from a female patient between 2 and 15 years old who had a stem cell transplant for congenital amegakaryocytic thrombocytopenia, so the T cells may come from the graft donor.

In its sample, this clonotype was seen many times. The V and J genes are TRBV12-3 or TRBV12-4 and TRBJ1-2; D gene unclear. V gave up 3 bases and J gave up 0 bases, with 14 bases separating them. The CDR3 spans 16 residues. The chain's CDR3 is CASSFWSVGPNYGYTF. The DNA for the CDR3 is TGTGCCAGCAGTTTTTGGTCTGTGGGTCCTAACTATGGCTACACCTTC.

The CDR3 region has the DNA TGTGCCAGCAGCTTCTCCCCGGGACTAGCGGGACTAGATACGCAGTATTTT. Amino acids: CASSFSPGLAGLDTQYF. This chain joins TRBV9 and TRBJ2-3; TRBD2 matches 13 bases. The V and J ends lost 4 bases and 5 bases, in that order; junction bases with no gene match: 10. The CDR3 has 17 residues. CDR1 and CDR2 (germline): SGDLS, YYNGEE.

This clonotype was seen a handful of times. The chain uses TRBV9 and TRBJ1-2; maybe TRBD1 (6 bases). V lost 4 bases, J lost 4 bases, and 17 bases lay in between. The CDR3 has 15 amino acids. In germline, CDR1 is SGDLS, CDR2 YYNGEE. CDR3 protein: CASSPPGTIPYGYTF. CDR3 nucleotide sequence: TGTGCCAGCAGCCCCCCTGGGACAATCCCCTATGGCTACACCTTC.

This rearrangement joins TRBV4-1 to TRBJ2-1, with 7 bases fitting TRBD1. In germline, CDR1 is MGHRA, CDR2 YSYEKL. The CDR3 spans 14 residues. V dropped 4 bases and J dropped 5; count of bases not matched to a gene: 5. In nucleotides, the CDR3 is TGCGCCAGCAGCCCAGGGGACAGCAACAATGAGCAGTTCTTC. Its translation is CASSPGDSNNEQFF.

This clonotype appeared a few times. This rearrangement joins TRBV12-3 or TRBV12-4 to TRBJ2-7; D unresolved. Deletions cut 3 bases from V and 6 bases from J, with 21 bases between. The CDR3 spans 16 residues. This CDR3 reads CASSFGPFPGTGEQYF. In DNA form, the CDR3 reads TGTGCCAGCAGTTTCGGCCCCTTTCCCGGTACCGGCGAGCAGTACTTC.

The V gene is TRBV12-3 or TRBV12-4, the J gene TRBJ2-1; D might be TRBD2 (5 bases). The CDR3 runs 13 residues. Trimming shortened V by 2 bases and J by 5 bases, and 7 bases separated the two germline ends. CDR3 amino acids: CASSLREHNEQFF. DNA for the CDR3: TGTGCCAGCAGTTTAAGGGAGCACAATGAGCAGTTCTTC.

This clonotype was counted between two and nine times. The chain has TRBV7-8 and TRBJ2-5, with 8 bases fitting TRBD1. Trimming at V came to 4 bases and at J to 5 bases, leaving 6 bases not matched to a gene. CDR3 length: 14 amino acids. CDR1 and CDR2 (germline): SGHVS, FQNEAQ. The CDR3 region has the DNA TGTGCCAGCAGCTCCCGGACAGGGCGGGAGACCCAGTACTTC. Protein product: CASSSRTGRETQYF. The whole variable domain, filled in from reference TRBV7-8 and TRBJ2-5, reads GAGVSQSPRYKVAKRGQDVALRCDPISGHVSLFWYQQALGQGPEFLTYFQNEAQLDKSGLPSDRFFAERPEGSVSTLKIQRTQQEDSAVYLCASSSRTGRETQYFGPGTRLLVL.

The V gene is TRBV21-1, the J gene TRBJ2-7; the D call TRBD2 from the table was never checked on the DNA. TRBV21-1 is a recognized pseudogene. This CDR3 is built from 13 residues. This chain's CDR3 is CASSTEGLSNLHF. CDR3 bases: TGTGCCAGCAGCACGGAGGGACTTTCGAACCTTCACTTC.

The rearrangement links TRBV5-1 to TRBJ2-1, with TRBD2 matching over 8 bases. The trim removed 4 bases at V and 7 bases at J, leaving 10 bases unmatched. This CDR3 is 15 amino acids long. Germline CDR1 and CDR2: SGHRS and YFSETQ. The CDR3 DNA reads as TGCGCCAGCAGCATCGGGGGGGCCTATTGGAATGAGCAGTTCTTC. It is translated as CASSIGGAYWNEQFF.

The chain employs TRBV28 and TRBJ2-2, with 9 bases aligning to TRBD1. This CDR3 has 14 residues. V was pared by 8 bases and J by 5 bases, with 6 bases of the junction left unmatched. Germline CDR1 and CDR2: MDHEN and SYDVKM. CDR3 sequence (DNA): TGTGCCAGCTTGGGACAGGGTCGGACCGGGGAGCTGTTTTTT. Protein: CASLGQGRTGELFF.

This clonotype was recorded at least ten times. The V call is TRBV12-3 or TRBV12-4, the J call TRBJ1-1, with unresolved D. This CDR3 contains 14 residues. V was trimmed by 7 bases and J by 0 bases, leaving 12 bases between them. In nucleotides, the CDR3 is TGTGCCAGCACCCCTCGGGTGTTGAACACTGAAGCTTTCTTT. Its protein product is CASTPRVLNTEAFF.

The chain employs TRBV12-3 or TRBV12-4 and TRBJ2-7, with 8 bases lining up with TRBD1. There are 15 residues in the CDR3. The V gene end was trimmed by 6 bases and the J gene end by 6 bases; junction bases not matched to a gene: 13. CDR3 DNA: TGTGCCAGCAGCCTGCACGGCCAGGGGGCAGGCGAGCAGTACTTC. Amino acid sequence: CASSLHGQGAGEQYF.

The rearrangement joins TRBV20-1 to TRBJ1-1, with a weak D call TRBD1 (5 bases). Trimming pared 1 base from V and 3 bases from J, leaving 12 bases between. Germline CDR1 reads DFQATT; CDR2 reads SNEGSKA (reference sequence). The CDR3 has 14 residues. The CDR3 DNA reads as TGCAGTGCTAGAGCCGGTTCCAGGGACACTGAAGCTTTCTTT. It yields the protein CSARAGSRDTEAFF.